Below are 30 T cell receptor beta chains sequenced from a single sample in a study of CD8 T cells in ankylosing spondylitis. TCRdb called the 5' RACE reads again in MiXCR, with one record for every CDR3 protein. In the table there are 30,000 to 45,000 distinct CDR3 sequences, approximately 17% of which are singletons. Sequences were obtained from blood. These receptor sequences come from a male donor with ankylosing spondylitis or in good health (not recorded which).

This clonotype was picked up a small number of times. The V gene is TRBV12-3 or TRBV12-4, the J gene TRBJ1-1; D is unresolved. Trimming shortened V by 3 bases and J by 8 bases, and 13 bases separated the two germline ends. This CDR3 is 13 amino acids long. CDR3 nucleotide sequence: TGTGCCAGCAGTTTCGGGCCACCCGTAGAAGCTTTCTTT. Its protein is CASSFGPPVEAFF.

This clonotype appeared a few times. This sequence joins TRBV12-3 or TRBV12-4 and TRBJ2-7; D perhaps matches TRBD1 (5 bases). The CDR3 sequence is 12 residues long. The V and J ends lost 2 bases and 7 bases respectively, with 9 bases between them. CDR3 sequence reads: CASSLSNREQYV. The CDR3 DNA follows: TGTGCCAGCAGTTTAAGCAACAGGGAGCAGTACGTC.

The gene calls are TRBV9 and TRBJ2-1; the D gene is possibly TRBD1 (6 bases). CDR1 is SGDLS and CDR2 is YYNGEE in the germline V gene. This CDR3 is 15 amino acids long. Between the trimmed V and J ends, which lost 0 bases and 2 bases, there was a span of 9 bases. In nucleotides, the CDR3 is TGTGCCAGCAGCGTAGGACAGGTCCCCTACAATGAGCAGTTCTTC. Translating gives CASSVGQVPYNEQFF.

This clonotype has more than one count but fewer than ten. The chain uses TRBV12-3 or TRBV12-4 and TRBJ2-5; the D gene could be TRBD1 or TRBD2 (5 bases each). V shed 5 bases and J shed 10 bases, with 23 bases lying between them. The CDR3 sequence is 15 residues long. CDR3 region: CASSARGGRSGDQYF. CDR3 nucleotides: TGTGCCAGCAGTGCTCGTGGGGGTCGGTCCGGGGACCAGTACTTC.

This clonotype came up a few times. CDR3 bases: TGCAGTGCTACGGACAGGAAGATGGCAACTAATGAAAAACTGTTTTTT. Residues: CSATDRKMATNEKLFF. The genes are TRBV20-1 and TRBJ1-4; 7 bases align to TRBD1. The CDR3 loop spans 16 amino acids. Germline V gene sequence: CDR1 DFQATT, CDR2 SNEGSKA (reference sequence). V was pared by 4 bases and J by 0 bases, with 8 bases of the junction left unmatched.

The chain combines TRBV29-1 with TRBJ2-2; 12 bases align to TRBD2. The CDR3 spans 15 residues. The V gene's germline CDR1 is SQVTM and CDR2 ANQGSEA. The ends lost 6 bases at V and 3 bases at J; junction bases unmatched: 5. This CDR3 is CSVRTSGEYTGELFF. In DNA, the CDR3 is TGCAGCGTCAGGACTAGCGGGGAGTACACCGGGGAGCTGTTTTTT.

The rearrangement uses TRBV24-1 and TRBJ2-3; TRBD1 matches at 7 bases. The CDR3 spans 17 residues. The V gene end was trimmed by 3 bases and the J gene end by 4 bases; junction bases not matched to a gene: 12. Germline V gene data show CDR1 as KGHDR and CDR2 as SFDVKD. This CDR3 is CATSDQQGIGKSDTQYF. CDR3 sequence (DNA): TGTGCCACCAGTGATCAACAGGGGATCGGGAAATCAGATACGCAGTATTTT.

This clonotype occurred a few times. The chain has TRBV7-9 and TRBJ2-1, with no clear D. Looked up from germline, CDR1 is SEHNR and CDR2 is FQNEAQ (reference sequence). V was clipped by 6 bases and J by 5 bases, with 8 bases between them. This CDR3 has 12 amino acids. CDR3: CASRAQDNEQFF. Written as DNA, the CDR3 is TGTGCCAGCAGGGCCCAAGACAATGAGCAGTTCTTC.

This clonotype was seen only a few times. This rearrangement joins TRBV6-6 to TRBJ2-2; 14 bases match TRBD2. The CDR3 is 17 amino acids. CDR1 and CDR2 (germline): MNHNY, SVGAGI (reference sequence). Trimming took 5 bases from V and 4 from J; bases not matched to a gene: 6. CDR3 region: CASSRGLAGVSTGELFF. The CDR3 DNA is TGTGCCAGCAGTCGGGGACTAGCGGGGGTTAGCACCGGGGAGCTGTTTTTT.

This rearrangement joins TRBV25-1 to TRBJ2-5; no reliable D call. Germline V CDR1 and CDR2: MGHDK, SYGVNS. CDR3 length equals 18 residues. Deletions cut 1 base from V and 4 bases from J, with 22 bases between. The CDR3 sequence is CASSESSSKGIGAETQYF. The CDR3 bases are TGTGCCAGCAGTGAATCCAGTAGTAAGGGAATAGGAGCAGAGACCCAGTACTTC.

V gene TRBV6-5 combines with J gene TRBJ2-3, with a possible D match to TRBD1 (5 bases). The CDR3 has 13 residues. Per the germline V gene, CDR1 is MNHEY and CDR2 is SVGAGI. V was clipped by 0 bases and J by 5 bases, with 6 bases between them. The CDR3 is CASSYSRGDTQYF. CDR3 in DNA: TGTGCCAGCAGTTACTCTAGGGGAGATACGCAGTATTTT.

The gene calls are TRBV12-3 or TRBV12-4 and TRBJ2-3; maybe TRBD2 (6 bases). The germline V and J ends were trimmed by 7 bases and 2 bases, with 22 bases remaining between them. The CDR3 consists of 17 residues. The CDR3 is CASIRAFVGRNTDTQYF. The CDR3 nucleotides are TGTGCCAGCATCAGGGCCTTTGTTGGGAGGAACACAGATACGCAGTATTTT.

The V gene is TRBV10-3, the J gene TRBJ2-2, with 11 bases identical to TRBD2. Germline CDR1 ENHRY, CDR2 SYGVKD. The CDR3 spans 16 residues. V shed 6 bases, J shed 2 bases, and the junction held 5 bases outside the gene matches. This CDR3 reads CAIRTGTSGNTGELFF. The CDR3 DNA sequence: TGTGCCATCAGAACCGGGACTAGCGGCAACACCGGGGAGCTGTTTTTT.

This clonotype occurred a few times. The chain links TRBV6-5 to TRBJ2-1; 12 bases line up with TRBD2. Trimming took 6 bases from V and 2 from J; bases not matched to a gene: 2. The length of the CDR3 is 15 residues. Looked up from germline, CDR1 is MNHEY and CDR2 is SVGAGI. DNA of the CDR3: TGTGCCAGCAGACCTAGCGGGGGGGCCTACAATGAGCAGTTCTTC. This sequence encodes CASRPSGGAYNEQFF.

This chain's CDR3 is CASSPMTGELFF. The CDR3 DNA reads as TGTGCCAGCAGTCCCATGACCGGGGAGCTGTTTTTT. The chain combines TRBV6-2 or TRBV6-3 with TRBJ2-2, with D unresolved. Germline assignment: CDR1 MNHEY and CDR2 SVGEGT. Trimming pared 5 bases from V and 5 bases from J, leaving 6 bases between. The CDR3 sequence is 12 residues long.

This clonotype showed up just a few times. The rearrangement links TRBV29-1 to TRBJ2-3; a possible D gene is TRBD2 (5 bases). V was cut by 3 bases and J by 1 base, with 11 bases left in between. This CDR3 region has 14 residues. Per germline, CDR1 SQVTM and CDR2 ANQGSEA. CDR3 sequence: CSVDGNVGTDTQYF. The CDR3 region has the DNA TGCAGCGTTGACGGGAATGTCGGCACAGATACGCAGTATTTT.

This clonotype was observed a few times. This chain connects TRBV4-2 to TRBJ2-2; 10 bases fit TRBD2. The CDR3 totals 18 residues. Germline V gene sequence: CDR1 LGHNA, CDR2 YNFKEQ. Losses at the gene ends were 2 bases for V and 3 bases for J; bases not matched to a gene: 9. This chain's CDR3 is CASSQSGRAVEYTGELFF. The CDR3 DNA follows: TGTGCCAGCAGCCAAAGCGGGAGGGCAGTCGAGTACACCGGGGAGCTGTTTTTT.

V gene TRBV11-2 combines with J gene TRBJ2-1; D may be TRBD1 or TRBD2 (5 bases each). V was pared by 5 bases and J by 6 bases, with 17 bases between. The CDR3 has 15 residues. Per the germline V gene, CDR1 is SGHAT and CDR2 is FQNNGV. CDR3 region: CASSRGLGEFNEQFF. CDR3 bases: TGTGCCAGCAGCCGCGGGCTAGGGGAGTTCAATGAGCAGTTCTTC. The full variable domain, in which reference TRBV11-2 and TRBJ2-1 provide the parts outside the CDR3, is EAGVAQSPRYKIIEKRQSVAFWCNPISGHATLYWYQQILGQGPKLLIQFQNNGVVDDSQLPKDRFSAERLKGVDSTLKIQPAKLEDSAVYLCASSRGLGEFNEQFFGPGTRLTVL.

This clonotype appeared a few times. The chain has TRBV29-1 and TRBJ1-4; 9 nucleotides align to TRBD1. CDR3 size: 14 residues. Germline V gene data show CDR1 as SQVTM and CDR2 as ANQGSEA. Unmatched junction bases numbered 7, after V lost 5 bases and J lost 6 bases. The CDR3 spells CSVHDRGVDEKLFF. CDR3 nucleotide sequence: TGCAGCGTTCACGACAGGGGGGTTGATGAAAAACTGTTTTTT.

The V and J genes are TRBV7-2 and TRBJ1-4, with a tentative D call TRBD1 (6 bases). In germline, CDR1 is SGHTA, CDR2 FQGNSA. V was trimmed by 1 base and J by 5 bases, leaving 11 bases between them. The CDR3 covers 15 residues. Here the CDR3 DNA reads TGTGCCAGCAGCTTAGAAGGACAGAGCAATGAAAAACTGTTTTTT. Translation: CASSLEGQSNEKLFF.

This clonotype was detected a few times. This chain uses TRBV21-1 with TRBJ2-7; the table names TRBD1, a call not compared with the DNA. TRBV21-1 is assigned pseudogene status. This CDR3 contains 14 residues. The DNA for the CDR3 is TGTGCCAGCAGCCCCCGGACAGGGAATATCGAGCAGTACGTC. Its translation is CASSPRTGNIEQYV.

This clonotype was seen a handful of times. The rearrangement uses TRBV29-1 and TRBJ1-1, with D tentatively TRBD1 (5 bases). V lost 4 bases to trimming and J lost 6 bases, with 9 bases between them. The CDR3 contains 11 residues. Germline V gene sequence: CDR1 SQVTM, CDR2 ANQGSEA. CDR3 residues: CSVVQVPEAFF. The CDR3 DNA reads TGCAGCGTTGTACAGGTTCCTGAAGCTTTCTTT.

This chain uses TRBV28 with TRBJ2-2; no firm D call. There are 14 residues in the CDR3. Germline lookup yields CDR1 MDHEN and CDR2 SYDVKM. V lost 6 bases, J lost 1 base, and 9 bases lay in between. The CDR3 protein is CASRTPGNTGELFF. The CDR3 DNA sequence: TGTGCCAGCAGAACCCCAGGGAACACCGGGGAGCTGTTTTTT. The complete variable domain, with remaining parts taken from reference TRBV28 and TRBJ2-2, reads DVKVTQSSRYLVKRTGEKVFLECVQDMDHENMFWYRQDPGLGLRLIYFSYDVKMKEKGDIPEGYSVSREKKERFSLILESASTNQTSMYLCASRTPGNTGELFFGEGSRLTVL.

In this sample, this clonotype turned up a few times. This chain uses TRBV3-1 with TRBJ1-1; 8 bases line up with TRBD1. The CDR3 is 14 amino acids. CDR1 is LGHDT, CDR2 YNNKEL, per germline (reference sequence). J gave up 1 base and V 4 bases, and 2 bases lay outside the gene matches. CDR3 in DNA: TGTGCCAGCAGCCGGACAGGGTCGAACACTGAAGCTTTCTTT. Translated, it gives CASSRTGSNTEAFF.

In its sample, this clonotype was seen a few times. V gene TRBV12-3 or TRBV12-4 combines with J gene TRBJ2-3; perhaps TRBD1 as D (6 bases). The germline V and J ends were trimmed by 6 bases and 5 bases, with 15 bases remaining between them. The CDR3 totals 14 residues. CDR3 DNA sequence: TGTGCCAGCAGATCGGCCTCAGGGGAAGATACGCAGTATTTT. Translation gives CASRSASGEDTQYF.

The CDR3 protein is CASSSGQGAYEQYF. The CDR3 DNA sequence: TGTGCCAGCAGTTCGGGACAGGGGGCCTACGAGCAGTACTTC. The chain couples TRBV27 to TRBJ2-7; 11 bases match TRBD1. This CDR3 has 14 residues. Germline CDR1 MNHEY, CDR2 SMNVEV (reference sequence). V shed 4 bases, J shed 2 bases, and the junction held 1 base outside the gene matches.

The genes are TRBV2 and TRBJ2-2; the D gene is possibly TRBD2 (6 bases). Trimming removed 6 bases from V and 4 bases from J, with 15 bases in between. Germline-derived CDR1 and CDR2 are SNHLY and FYNNEI. There are 15 residues in the CDR3. The CDR3: CASRTGLTPTGELFF. In DNA, the CDR3 is TGTGCCAGCAGAACAGGACTAACCCCCACCGGGGAGCTGTTTTTT.

This chain links TRBV19 with TRBJ1-3; D is unclear. CDR1 LNHDA and CDR2 SQIVND come from the germline V gene (reference sequence). The CDR3 covers 14 residues. Trimming removed 3 bases at V and 5 bases at J, with 11 bases between. This CDR3 reads CASSMNGRRNTIYF. The CDR3 bases are TGTGCCAGTAGTATGAACGGCAGGAGAAACACCATATATTTT.

This clonotype was detected a few times. J is TRBJ1-4 and V is TRBV4-3, with a possible D match to TRBD1 (5 bases). The CDR3 length is 17 residues. From germline, CDR1 is LGHNA and CDR2 YSLEER. Trimming left V 1 base short and J 2 bases short, with 14 bases between. This CDR3 reads CASSQGQSSFTNEKLFF. For the CDR3, the DNA is TGCGCCAGCAGCCAAGGACAGTCAAGTTTCACTAATGAAAAACTGTTTTTT.

This clonotype came up many times. The J gene is TRBJ2-3, the V gene TRBV5-1; D gene uncertain. The germline gives CDR1 SGHRS, CDR2 YFSETQ. The germline V and J ends were trimmed by 1 base and 1 base, with 4 bases remaining between them. This CDR3 comprises 13 residues. The CDR3 is CASSLRGTDTQYF. For the CDR3, the DNA is TGCGCCAGCAGCTTGCGGGGCACAGATACGCAGTATTTT.